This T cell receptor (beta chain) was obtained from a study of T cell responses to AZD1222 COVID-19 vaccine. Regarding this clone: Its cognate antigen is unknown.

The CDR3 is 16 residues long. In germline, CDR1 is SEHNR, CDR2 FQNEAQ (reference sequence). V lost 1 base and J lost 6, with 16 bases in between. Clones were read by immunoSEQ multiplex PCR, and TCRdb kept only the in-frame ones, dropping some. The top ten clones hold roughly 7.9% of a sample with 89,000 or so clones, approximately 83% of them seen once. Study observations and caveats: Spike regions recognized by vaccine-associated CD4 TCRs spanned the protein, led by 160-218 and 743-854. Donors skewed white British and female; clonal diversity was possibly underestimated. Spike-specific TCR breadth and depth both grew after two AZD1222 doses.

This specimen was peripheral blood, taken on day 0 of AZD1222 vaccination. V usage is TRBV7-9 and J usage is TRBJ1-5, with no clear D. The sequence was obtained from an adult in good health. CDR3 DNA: TGTGCCAGCAGCTTAGAGGCGGGAGATGGAAGTCAGCCCCAGCATTTT. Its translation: CASSLEAGDGSQPQHF.